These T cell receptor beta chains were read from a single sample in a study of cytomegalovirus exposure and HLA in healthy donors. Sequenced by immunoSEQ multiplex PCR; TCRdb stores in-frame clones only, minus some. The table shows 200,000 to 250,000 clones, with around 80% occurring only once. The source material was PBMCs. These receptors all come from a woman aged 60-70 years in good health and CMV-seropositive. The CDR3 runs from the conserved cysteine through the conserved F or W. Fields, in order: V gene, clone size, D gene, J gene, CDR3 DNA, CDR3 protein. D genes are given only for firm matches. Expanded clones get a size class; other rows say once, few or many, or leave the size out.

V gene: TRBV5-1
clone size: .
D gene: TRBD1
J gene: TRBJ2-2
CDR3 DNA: TGCGCCAGCAGCGCCGGGACAGCCCGGACCGGGGAGCTGTTTTTT
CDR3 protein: CASSAGTARTGELFF

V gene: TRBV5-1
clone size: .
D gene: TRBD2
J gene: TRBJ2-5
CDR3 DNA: TGCGCCAGCAGCTTAATCGGGACTACCCAAGAGACCCAGTACTTC
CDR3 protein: CASSLIGTTQETQYF

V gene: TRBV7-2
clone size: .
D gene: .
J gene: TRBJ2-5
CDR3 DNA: TGTGCCAGCAGCCTCGACGGGAACCAAGAGACCCAGTACTTC
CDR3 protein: CASSLDGNQETQYF

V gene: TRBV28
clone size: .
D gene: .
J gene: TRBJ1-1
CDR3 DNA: TGTGCCAGCAGTTTAAGGCCAGGTGAAGCTTTCTTT
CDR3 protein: CASSLRPGEAFF

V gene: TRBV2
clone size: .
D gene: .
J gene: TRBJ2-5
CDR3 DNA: TGTGCCAGCAGTCTGCAGGGGGAGACCCAGTACTTC
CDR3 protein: CASSLQGETQYF

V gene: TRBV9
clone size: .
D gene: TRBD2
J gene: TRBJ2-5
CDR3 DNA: TGTGCCAGCAGCATCTGGACTAGCGTGGGGGAGACCCAGTACTTC
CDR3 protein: CASSIWTSVGETQYF

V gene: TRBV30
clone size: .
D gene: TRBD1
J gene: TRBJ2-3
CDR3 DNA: TGTGCCTGGGGACAGGGGTTGGGGGATACGCAGTATTTT
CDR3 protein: CAWGQGLGDTQYF

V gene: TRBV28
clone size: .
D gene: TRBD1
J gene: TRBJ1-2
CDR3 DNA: TGTGCCAGCAGACGTCCCGGGACAGGGAACTATGGCTACACCTTC
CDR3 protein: CASRRPGTGNYGYTF

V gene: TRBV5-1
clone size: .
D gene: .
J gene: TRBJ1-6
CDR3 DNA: TGCGCCAGCAGCTTGCTTACAGGCTCACCCCTCCACTTT
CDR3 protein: CASSLLTGSPLHF

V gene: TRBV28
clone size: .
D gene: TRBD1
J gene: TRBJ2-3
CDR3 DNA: TGTGCCAGCAGGGGACAGGGGGCGACAGATACGCAGTATTTT
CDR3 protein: CASRGQGATDTQYF

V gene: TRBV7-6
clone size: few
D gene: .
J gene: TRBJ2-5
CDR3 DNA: TGTGCCAGCAGCTTAAGCAACCACGAGACCCAGTACTTC
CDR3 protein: CASSLSNHETQYF

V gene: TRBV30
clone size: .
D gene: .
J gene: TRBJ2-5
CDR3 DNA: TGTGCCTGGAGTGGGCAATTTGGAGAGACCCAGTACTTC
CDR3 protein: CAWSGQFGETQYF

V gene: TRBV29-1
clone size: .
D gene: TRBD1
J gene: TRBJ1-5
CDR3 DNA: TGCAGCGTAACACAGGGGAAGGATCAGCCCCAGCATTTT
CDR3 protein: CSVTQGKDQPQHF

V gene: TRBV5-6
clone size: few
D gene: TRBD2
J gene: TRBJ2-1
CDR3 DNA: TGTGCCAGCAGCTCCACTAGCGGATCTATGAATGAGCAGTTCTTC
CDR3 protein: CASSSTSGSMNEQFF

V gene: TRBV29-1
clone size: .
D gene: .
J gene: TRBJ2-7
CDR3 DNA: TGCAGCGTTGGGGGCGGGACCGCCTACGAGCAGTACTTC
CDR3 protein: CSVGGGTAYEQYF

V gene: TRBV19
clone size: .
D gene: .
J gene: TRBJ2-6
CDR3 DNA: TGTGCCAGTAGTCAGATCTCTGGGGCCAACGTCCTGACTTTC
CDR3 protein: CASSQISGANVLTF